The 18 T cell receptor beta chains reported below all come from one sample, sequenced in a study of early T cells in non-severe SARS-CoV-2 infection. TCRdb fed the 5' RACE reads into MiXCR, producing one record per CDR3 protein. The profile shows over 50,000 distinct CDR3 sequences, about 16% of them singletons. The material was whole blood, obtained at baseline. Source of these receptors: an adult who was a healthcare worker with PCR-confirmed SARS-CoV-2 infection or an uninfected control (not recorded which).

This clonotype was observed a handful of times. The gene calls are TRBV15 and TRBJ2-2; D is uncertain. V shed 5 bases and J shed 3 bases, with 7 bases lying between them. This CDR3 is 13 amino acids long. Germline V gene lookup returns CDR1 LNHNV and CDR2 YYDKDF (reference sequence). CDR3 sequence: CATSVLYTGELFF. CDR3 bases: TGTGCCACCAGCGTACTGTACACCGGGGAGCTGTTTTTT.

This clonotype has at least ten counts. CDR3 in DNA: TGTGCCAGCAGCTTAGCGGGACTAGCAGGAGATACGCAGTATTTT. Protein product: CASSLAGLAGDTQYF. The chain employs TRBV7-2 and TRBJ2-3, with 9 bases identical to TRBD2. V shed 0 bases, J shed 5 bases, and the junction held 3 bases outside the gene matches. Per the germline V gene, CDR1 is SGHTA and CDR2 is FQGNSA. This CDR3 contains 15 residues.

This clonotype was found many times. This sequence joins TRBV7-3 and TRBJ2-3; D call uncertain. Germline V gene data show CDR1 as SGHTA and CDR2 as FQGTGA. V was cut by 2 bases and J by 3 bases, with 9 bases left in between. CDR3 length equals 14 residues. This CDR3 reads CASSLQESTDTQYF. The DNA of the CDR3 is TGTGCCAGCAGCTTACAGGAGTCGACAGATACGCAGTATTTT. The full variable domain, its missing parts supplied by reference TRBV7-3 and TRBJ2-3, is GAGVSQTPSNKVTEKGKYVELRCDPISGHTALYWYRQSLGQGPEFLIYFQGTGAADDSGLPNDRFFAVRPEGSVSTLKIQRTERGDSAVYLCASSLQESTDTQYFGPGTRLTVL.

CDR3 sequence: CASSFVGRTYEQYF. CDR3 bases: TGTGCCAGCAGCTTCGTCGGGAGAACCTACGAGCAGTACTTC. This chain joins TRBV5-4 and TRBJ2-7, with D tentatively TRBD2 (6 bases). Germline V gene sequence: CDR1 SGHNT, CDR2 YYREEE (reference sequence). The CDR3 is made up of 14 amino acids. Between the trimmed V and J ends, which lost 2 bases and 2 bases, there was a span of 11 bases.

The chain uses TRBV11-2 and TRBJ2-7; TRBD2 aligns across 9 bases. V trimming: 0 bases; J trimming: 3 bases; junction bases outside the gene matches: 3. Germline-derived CDR1 and CDR2 are SGHAT and FQNNGV. The CDR3 is made up of 15 amino acids. The CDR3 sequence is CASSLEAGGLYEQYF. CDR3 DNA sequence: TGTGCCAGCAGCTTAGAGGCGGGGGGGCTCTACGAGCAGTACTTC.

There are a few counts of this clonotype. Here the CDR3 DNA reads TGTGCCAGCAGTTCCCCAAGGGAGACCCAGTACTTC. It is translated as CASSSPRETQYF. The chain is built from TRBV28 and TRBJ2-5; D uncertain. CDR3 size: 12 residues. V dropped 4 bases and J dropped 5 bases, with 8 bases sitting between them. The germline V gene has CDR1 MDHEN and CDR2 SYDVKM.

The CDR3 reads CAIDSGQGITGELFF. The CDR3 nucleotides read TGTGCCATCGACTCGGGGCAGGGGATAACCGGGGAGCTGTTTTTT. The J gene is TRBJ2-2, the V gene TRBV7-9, with TRBD1 as a possible D gene (6 bases). Trimming pared 10 bases from V and 5 bases from J, leaving 20 bases between. There are 15 residues in the CDR3. Per germline, CDR1 SEHNR and CDR2 FQNEAQ (reference sequence).

This sequence joins TRBV18 and TRBJ1-1, with D unclear. V lost 3 bases to trimming and J lost 6 bases, with 17 bases between them. The length of the CDR3 is 15 residues. Germline assignment: CDR1 KGHSH and CDR2 LQKENI. The CDR3 region is CASSPQRGKDSEAFF. Written as DNA, the CDR3 is TGTGCCAGCTCACCTCAGAGAGGGAAGGATTCTGAAGCTTTCTTT.

The chain links TRBV4-1 to TRBJ1-1; possibly TRBD1 for D (5 bases). In germline, CDR1 is MGHRA, CDR2 YSYEKL. Trimming pared 0 bases from V and 3 bases from J, leaving 8 bases between. The CDR3 is 14 residues long. The CDR3 loop reads CASSQDLGDTEAFF. For the CDR3, the DNA is TGCGCCAGCAGCCAAGACCTAGGGGACACTGAAGCTTTCTTT.

At least ten counts were recorded for this clonotype. In nucleotides, the CDR3 is TGTGCCAGCAGTTACAGGGTGTACGAGCAGTACTTC. This encodes CASSYRVYEQYF. The chain couples TRBV6-2 or TRBV6-3 to TRBJ2-7; unclear D gene. The CDR3 runs to 12 residues. Trimming shortened V by 2 bases and J by 4 bases, and 6 bases separated the two germline ends. Germline-derived CDR1 and CDR2 are MNHEY and SVGEGT.

This clonotype was recorded a few times. V usage is TRBV5-1 and J usage is TRBJ1-4; no reliable D call. The CDR3 sequence is 15 residues long. The V and J ends lost 0 bases and 3 bases respectively, with 9 bases between them. Germline loops: CDR1 SGHRS, CDR2 YFSETQ. CDR3 nucleotides: TGCGCCAGCAGCTTGGCCGAGAGCCCTAATGAAAAACTGTTTTTT. Protein product: CASSLAESPNEKLFF.

This clonotype has a handful of counts. The rearrangement links TRBV27 to TRBJ1-6; tentatively, D is TRBD1 (5 bases). CDR3 size: 14 residues. V was trimmed by 3 bases and J by 7 bases, leaving 10 bases between them. In germline, CDR1 is MNHEY, CDR2 SMNVEV (reference sequence). CDR3 protein: CASSFGTKNSPLHF. In nucleotides, the CDR3 is TGTGCCAGCAGTTTTGGGACGAAAAATTCACCCCTCCACTTT.

This chain links TRBV2 with TRBJ1-1; a possible D gene is TRBD1 (6 bases). V was pared by 5 bases and J by 5 bases, with 12 bases between. Per the germline V gene, CDR1 is SNHLY and CDR2 is FYNNEI. CDR3 length: 13 residues. The CDR3 DNA follows: TGTGCCAGCAGTAAAGGGGGTCTGACTGAAGCTTTCTTT. Residues: CASSKGGLTEAFF. The whole variable domain, remainder taken from reference TRBV2 and TRBJ1-1, is EPEVTQTPSHQVTQMGQEVILRCVPISNHLYFYWYRQILGQKVEFLVSFYNNEISEKSEIFDDQFSVERPDGSNFTLKIRSTKLEDSAMYFCASSKGGLTEAFFGQGTRLTVV.

This clonotype was observed a few times. CDR3 DNA sequence: TGTGCCAGCAGCTTCGACAGGGGGAATGAGCAGTTCTTC. This gives the protein CASSFDRGNEQFF. The chain uses TRBV11-2 and TRBJ2-1; 9 bases line up with TRBD1. Germline-derived CDR1 and CDR2 are SGHAT and FQNNGV. J was trimmed by 7 bases and V by 3 bases; bases with no gene match: 1. The CDR3 extends over 13 amino acids.

This clonotype was counted between two and nine times. This chain joins TRBV20-1 and TRBJ1-6, with no clear D. Trimming stripped 3 bases from V and 7 bases from J, with 7 bases between. Germline V CDR1 and CDR2: DFQATT, SNEGSKA (reference sequence). The CDR3 has 12 residues. CDR3 loop: CSASNSNSPLHF. CDR3 coding DNA: TGCAGTGCTAGCAACAGCAATTCACCCCTCCACTTT.

This chain connects TRBV12-5 to TRBJ2-3, with 8 nucleotides matching TRBD1. V was pared by 7 bases and J by 6 bases, with 6 bases of the junction left unmatched. The CDR3 has 13 residues. Germline lookup yields CDR1 LGHNT and CDR2 FRNRAP. This CDR3 is CASASGGSDTQYF. The CDR3 DNA reads TGTGCTAGTGCCTCAGGGGGCAGTGATACGCAGTATTTT.

This chain connects TRBV5-4 to TRBJ2-1; 12 bases match TRBD2. CDR1 and CDR2 (germline): SGHNT, YYREEE (reference sequence). The CDR3 length is 17 residues. J was trimmed by 8 bases and V by 3 bases; bases with no gene match: 12. The DNA for the CDR3 is TGTGCCAGCAGCTCCGATCTAGCGGGAGGGCCCATATATGAGCAGTTCTTC. The encoded protein is CASSSDLAGGPIYEQFF.

This clonotype has more than one count but fewer than ten. CDR3 sequence: CSATPRGHNSYEQYF. In nucleotides, the CDR3 is TGCAGTGCAACCCCGAGGGGACACAACTCCTACGAGCAGTACTTC. This chain links TRBV20-1 with TRBJ2-7; D might be TRBD1 (6 bases). Germline CDR1 and CDR2: DFQATT and SNEGSKA (reference sequence). The CDR3 is 15 amino acids. The germline V and J ends were trimmed by 6 bases and 0 bases, with 18 bases remaining between them.